This T cell receptor beta chain is drawn from a study of T cells in Graves' hyperthyroidism and ophthalmopathy. The study, taken as a whole, reports: Most clonotypes that expanded in the thyroid above 0.001 also showed up in blood. Ophthalmopathy was model-predicted a median around seven months pre-onset.

The CDR3 loop spans 16 amino acids. The germline V gene has CDR1 SNHLY and CDR2 FYNNEI. Trimming took 2 bases from V and 8 from J, leaving 18 bases between them. TCR beta CDR3 regions were amplified from RNA transcripts. First-round RT-PCR of the TCR CDR3 relied on the HTBI primer set. TCRdb re-analysed the multiplex PCR reads in MiXCR, keeping a single row per CDR3 protein. In the table there are roughly 840,000 distinct CDR3 sequences, roughly 37% of which are singletons. The table lists this clonotype with many counts. Its antigen remains unknown. The chain couples TRBV2 to TRBJ2-2; weak D call: TRBD1 (5 bases). The clonotype was recovered from a man between 18 and 35 years old with Graves' hyperthyroidism. Sequencing used blood. CDR3 coding DNA: TGTGCCAGCAGTGAACAGGGCTCGGTTAGAGTAGGGGAGCTGTTTTTT. Protein sequence: CASSEQGSVRVGELFF.